Sequencing of this T cell receptor beta chain was carried out in a study of cytomegalovirus exposure and HLA in healthy donors (TCRdb year 2017). Context from the whole study: According to an earlier analysis of 450 to 650 of the donors, 150 million to 200 million T cells yielded 117 million unique TCR beta sequences and 250 to 350 Gb of sequence data. An early release covering about 600 HLA-typed donors comprised 300 to 350 gigabases of sequencing data and about 90 million unique TCR sequences. Of the approximately 400 genotyped donors, 81% were placed in the genetic ancestry cluster associated with self-reported Caucasian donors. The study aimed to test whether signatures of past pathogen exposure could be identified by cataloging public T cell receptors. The study used immunosequencing to profile the T cell repertoires of approximately 640 subjects and linked those repertoires to cytomegalovirus serostatus. A separate validation cohort of about 110 different subjects was used in addition to the 666-subject first cohort. The study combined high-throughput TCR immunosequencing, statistical association of individual TCRs with disease status, and machine learning to predict cytomegalovirus infection status. A later analysis re-analyzed previously published TCR beta repertoires from approximately 700 donors and added high-resolution HLA genotyping to study TCR occurrence patterns. Rather than using new phenotypic data, the later analysis identified candidate immune exposures from TCR beta sequences and from how often those sequences occurred across donors. To decide whether each TCR beta V gene segment behaved as functional or pseudogenic, an earlier analysis of some 600 of the donors relied on high-throughput TCR beta sequencing. Donor age, sex, ethnicity and CMV serostatus were compiled together with the repertoire data. Genome-wide SNP genotypes for about 55% of the 666 donors were used in a later genetic analysis, which treated that subset as a discovery cohort. Every discovery cohort repertoire had been produced on one sequencing platform. Both class I and class II loci were covered by HLA typing, at four-digit resolution. Typing coverage varied by locus: roughly 620-640 donors for A, B, C, DRB1 and DQB1; more than 500 for DQA1; over 600 for DPA1; roughly 450 for DPB1. Because of strong linkage in the cohort, roughly five DR-DQ haplotypes were treated as single units for association and clustering. Among 350 to 400 genotyped donors of the cohort, an average of 235,054 unique TCR beta nucleotide sequences were sequenced per donor, around 18% of them non-productive. Overall study results and their limits: In an earlier analysis of over 550 of the donors, most TCR beta V segments were observed in productive rearrangements about 87% or about 30% of the time, broadly matching IMGT annotations. When HLA alleles, especially DR and DQ, strongly co-occurred, attributing TCR associations to individual alleles was difficult. Several of the top co-occurrence clusters appeared to be linked to parvovirus B19, influenza, CMV and Epstein-Barr virus, according to a later analysis. Because counts were too low, about 18 rarely observed V segments, including chromosome 9 orphons, were excluded from the earlier analysis of a few hundred of the donors. Compared with the roughly 710-donor mean, donors in an Asian-associated ancestry cluster had fewer N-insertions in productive TCRs, according to a later genetic analysis. The cohort was sequenced for TCR beta chains only, and without alpha or paired-chain data the features that could be detected were limited. A cluster of highly shared sequence variants was judged likely to be a technical artifact of the sequencing pipeline. A later analysis found that TCR association rates varied across HLA loci, with DRB1 alleles showing the most associated TCRs and HLA-C alleles the fewest. Sequencing depth was assumed to be roughly uniform across donors in the presence/absence analyses, though that assumption may not hold. A few of the identified cytomegalovirus-associated TCR beta chains were confirmed in vitro to be specific for cytomegalovirus antigens. In a later analysis, 16,951 TCR beta sequences were associated with specific HLA alleles at a false discovery rate of 0.05. CMV serostatus was the only immune exposure information available for the cohort. Across donors, most TCR sequences were observed very rarely, whereas some public TCRs were present in many individuals. Correlated functional status among segregating V segments might be attributable to linkage disequilibrium, but an unknown experimental factor could not be ruled out. V-gene and J-gene trimming of TCR beta chains was associated with a missense DCLRE1C variant in a later genetic analysis, and the association was replicated in an independent cohort. The study gave a list of some 150 TCR beta chains associated with cytomegalovirus. In a later analysis, HLA-associated TCR beta chains showed more clonal expansion and lower generation probabilities than non-associated chains that were equally common. Most CMV-associated TCR beta chains appeared to be HLA-restricted in a later analysis, and the HLA associations seemed to be driven largely by CMV exposure. In both the original and validation cohorts, the classifier was reported to diagnose cytomegalovirus status with high specificity and sensitivity. A further reported finding was that TCR beta sequences accurately predicted the HLA-A and HLA-B alleles for most subjects in the first cohort. The authors suggested that the approach could potentially be extended to other disease states and immunological phenotypes. Because HLA typing was missing for some donors at each locus, association tests included only the typed subset. Some IMGT-functional V segments, including TRBV6-2 and TRBV6-3, could not be told apart with the 87-base-pair reads, so those segments were excluded.

The method behind the library was the immunoSEQ multiplex PCR assay. For the multiplex PCR, a mixture combining 60 forward primers for TCR Vbeta segments and 13 reverse primers for TCR Jbeta segments was used. The CDR3 region of rearranged TCR beta genes was amplified from genomic DNA with a multiplex PCR assay. The Illumina HiSeq System was used to sequence the amplified TCR beta libraries as 87-base-pair reads. In the original analysis: Across the roughly 670 repertoires, a later analysis counted approximately 75 million unique TCR beta chains, approximately 10 million of which were shared by at least two donors. Raw reads were error-corrected and collapsed into unique sequences by a nearest-neighbor algorithm in which closely related sequences were merged to remove PCR and sequencing errors. CDR3 sequences were aligned to IMGT reference sequences to assign V, D and J gene segments. For a sequence to be retained, a match of at least six nucleotides was required to both a V gene segment and a J gene segment. Rearrangements were called productive when the CDR3 lacked stop codons and stayed in frame with V and J; all others were non-productive. Following IMGT convention, CDR3 was defined as the stretch from the second conserved V-encoded cysteine up to the conserved J-encoded phenylalanine. Sequences without an unambiguous match to a single V gene segment were excluded from the earlier analysis of 450 to 750 of the donors. An earlier analysis of 500 to 600 of the donors classified V segments as functional when productive rearrangements were above 56.7% and as segregating when the standard deviation between donors was above 5%. A statistical classification framework was built for diagnosing cytomegalovirus status from the catalog of TCR beta chain sequences. V and J gene assignment, in a later analysis, came from comparing TCR nucleotide sequences with IMGT/GENE-DB human TR gene sequences. A later analysis assigned CDR3 sequences and most-parsimonious VDJ recombination scenarios with the TCRdist pipeline. In a later analysis, every TCR beta chain was defined by the combination of its CDR3 amino acid sequence and its V-gene family, and reads without a unique V-gene family were dropped. In a later analysis, 450 to 600 highly shared, low-generation-probability nucleotide sequences were removed to address suspected cross-contamination and a sequencing artifact. In a later analysis, a clonal expansion index for each public chain was calculated from normalized within-repertoire ranks of inferred template counts. In a later analysis, generation probabilities were computed using a VDJ recombination model fitted to out-of-frame rearrangements, and the results were checked against IGoR. Hypergeometric tests were used in a later analysis to score TCR-TCR, TCR-HLA and TCR-CMV co-occurrence, with a repertoire-size bias correction applied to the TCR pairs. False discovery rates were estimated in a later analysis by permuting HLA or CMV assignments 20 times. A later analysis grouped co-occurring TCRs with DBSCAN, adding TCRdist sequence similarity when clustering within HLA-allele-positive subsets. For co-occurrence clustering, repertoires with fewer than 30,000 or more than 120,000 public chains were excluded, along with five or six repertoires with anomalous nucleotide sharing. TCRdb carries this immuneACCESS record with in-frame sequences only. Its versions omit some clonotypes, under half of them owing to an unresolved V gene in the studies checked, with the rest unexplained. The V and J calls and clone size were taken over from that table, and D and trimming were inferred from the DNA. For this sample there are about 120,000 clones; 75% appear just once. Clones ranked in the top ten supply about 2.8% of the sample.

This clone was found a few times. What antigen it recognizes has not been identified. Per-nucleotide qualities are absent, and no much larger clonotype sits a single base away. In total, roughly 670 healthy bone marrow donors made up the cohort. At the time of sampling, all cohort members were nominally healthy, though unrecorded immune exposures were likely present. The donor was CMV seropositive and belonged to the group of a few hundred seropositive cohort members. Every donor gave a peripheral blood sample, and the peripheral blood mononuclear cells from that sample were used for TCR beta sequencing. The Qiagen DNeasy Blood Extraction Kit was used to extract genomic DNA from the blood cell samples. Cut back by 3 bases and 4 bases, the V and J ends lie 9 bases apart. From its cysteine to its phenylalanine, the CDR3 spans 13 amino acids. Only CDR3 DNA is held: 39 bases, read in frame from base 1. CDR1 and CDR2 were assigned from the germline V gene as WSHSY and SAAADI.

The chain is made from TRBV10-2 and TRBJ1-1; TRBD1 is perhaps the D gene, given 6 matching bases. This TCR was sampled from a woman between 35 and 50 years old in good health and CMV-seropositive. The source material was PBMCs. DNA sequence: TGCGCCAGCAGTGACAGGGGCGTCACTGAAGCTTTCTTT. Translated, it reads CASSDRGVTEAFF.